This T cell receptor beta chain comes out of a study of blood T cell repertoires in COVID-19. At the level of the study: Acute-phase and convalescent COVID-19 samples originated in the United States, Italy and Spain. Nucleic acid was either cDNA or gDNA, and it came from T cells, B-cell-depleted T cells, or PBMCs.

Libraries were prepared by immunoSEQ multiplex PCR; TCRdb keeps only in-frame clonotypes and omits some of them. The sample contains approximately 220,000 clones, approximately 83% of which appear only once. This receptor was obtained from a woman aged 40 to 50 with acute COVID-19. Sequenced sample: PBMCs or T cells enriched from blood (not recorded which).

CDR3 nucleotide sequence: TGTGCCAGCAGTGCAATCGGGACTTCCGACTATGGCTACACCTTC. Translated, it gives CASSAIGTSDYGYTF. The chain uses TRBV27 and TRBJ1-2, with a possible D match to TRBD1 (5 bases). Trimming cost V 5 bases and J 3 bases, with 16 bases left between them. CDR3 length: 15 amino acids. The germline V gene has CDR1 MNHEY and CDR2 SMNVEV (reference sequence).